These 27 T cell receptor beta chains were sequenced from one sample in a study of T cells after yellow fever vaccination. Each CDR3 protein gets one entry after TCRdb re-called the 5' RACE reads with MiXCR. Found here are hundreds of thousands of distinct CDR3 sequences, around 20% of them singletons; the top ten hold about a sixth. The sample was PBMCs, taken before the yellow fever booster vaccination. These receptors were taken from a man younger than 35 who received the YFV17D yellow fever vaccine.

The chain recombines TRBV2 with TRBJ1-6, with 7 bases lining up with TRBD1. The germline V gene encodes CDR1 SNHLY and CDR2 FYNNEI. The CDR3 has 14 amino acids. Losses at the gene ends were 5 bases for V and 9 bases for J; bases not matched to a gene: 7. The CDR3 DNA follows: TGTGCCAGCAGTAAAACGGGACAGCCTTCACCCCTCCACTTT. This sequence encodes CASSKTGQPSPLHF.

This clonotype was picked up a small number of times. One end of the junction varies from germline; a read error may be responsible. The chain carries TRBV19 and TRBJ1-1, with unresolved D. From germline, CDR1 is LNHDA and CDR2 SQIVND (reference sequence). The CDR3 consists of 13 residues. The chain's CDR3 is CASSIGLMNTEAF. CDR3 nucleotide sequence: TGTGCCAGTAGTATAGGGCTGATGAACACTGAAGCTTTT.

This clonotype was detected a few times. This rearrangement joins TRBV6-5 to TRBJ1-1; D is unresolved. This CDR3 is 15 amino acids long. V was clipped by 3 bases and J by 3 bases, with 14 bases between them. Per germline, CDR1 MNHEY and CDR2 SVGAGI. The CDR3 sequence is CASSYLASVDTEAFF. CDR3 DNA sequence: TGTGCCAGCAGTTATCTGGCTTCTGTGGACACTGAAGCTTTCTTT.

This clonotype was seen a few times. V and J are TRBV6-5 and TRBJ2-2, with D possibly TRBD1 on 6 matching bases. V gave up 5 bases and J gave up 2 bases, with 15 bases separating them. The germline gives CDR1 MNHEY, CDR2 SVGAGI. CDR3 length: 16 residues. CDR3 sequence: CASSPGAGVNTGELFF. As DNA, the CDR3 is TGTGCCAGCAGTCCCGGGGCAGGGGTCAACACCGGGGAGCTGTTTTTT.

This clonotype was observed a handful of times. The V gene is TRBV20-1, the J gene TRBJ1-2; no definite D call. Germline CDR1 and CDR2: DFQATT and SNEGSKA (reference sequence). The CDR3 is made up of 14 amino acids. Trimming removed 6 bases at V and 0 bases at J, with 14 bases between. The CDR3 loop reads CSARAAGTNYGYTF. The CDR3 nucleotides are TGCAGTGCACGAGCGGCGGGTACTAACTATGGCTACACCTTC.

This chain uses TRBV5-4 with TRBJ2-1; D might be TRBD2 (6 bases). Trimming shortened V by 4 bases and J by 14 bases, and 22 bases separated the two germline ends. The length of the CDR3 is 14 residues. Germline V lookup: CDR1 SGHNT, CDR2 YYREEE (reference sequence). The CDR3 sequence is CASSPSGSHSEEFF. DNA of the CDR3: TGTGCCAGCAGCCCAAGCGGGTCCCACTCGGAGGAGTTCTTC.

This clonotype was seen more than once but under ten times. The chain employs TRBV10-2 and TRBJ2-7; weak D call: TRBD2 (8 bases). This CDR3 is 14 amino acids long. The germline V and J ends were trimmed by 6 bases and 5 bases, with 17 bases remaining between them. Germline lookup yields CDR1 WSHSY and CDR2 SAAADI. The CDR3 bases are TGCGCCAGCAGCTGGACAGGCGGGGGGAACGAGCAGTACTTC. It translates to CASSWTGGGNEQYF.

This chain connects TRBV19 to TRBJ2-7; D is uncertain. V lost 5 bases to trimming and J lost 2 bases, with 16 bases between them. From germline, CDR1 is LNHDA and CDR2 SQIVND (reference sequence). The CDR3 is 15 amino acids. This chain's CDR3 is CASSAQELGAYEQYF. DNA of the CDR3: TGTGCCAGTAGTGCCCAGGAGCTTGGGGCCTACGAGCAGTACTTC.

V gene TRBV6-1 combines with J gene TRBJ2-7; 7 nucleotides line up with TRBD2. V was clipped by 2 bases and J by 2 bases; unmatched bases: 3. This CDR3 has 14 residues. Germline CDR1 MNHNS, CDR2 SASEGT. CDR3 coding DNA: TGTGCCAGCAGTGAACGGGGGGACCCCTACGAGCAGTACTTC. Protein sequence: CASSERGDPYEQYF.

In its sample, this clonotype was seen many times. V and J are TRBV7-2 and TRBJ2-3; a possible D gene is TRBD1 (6 bases). Germline V gene sequence: CDR1 SGHTA, CDR2 FQGNSA. V lost 4 bases to trimming and J lost 4 bases, with 12 bases between them. This CDR3 region has 14 residues. The CDR3 sequence is CASSSDRRSDTQYF. CDR3 bases: TGTGCCAGCAGCTCAGACAGGCGATCAGATACGCAGTATTTT.

In DNA, the CDR3 is TGCAGTGCTAGAGACCTTCGAGGGGGCGGGACTGAAGCTTTCTTT. Translating it yields CSARDLRGGGTEAFF. This chain connects TRBV20-1 to TRBJ1-1; 7 nucleotides agree with TRBD1. The ends lost 0 bases at V and 5 bases at J; junction bases unmatched: 9. There are 15 residues in the CDR3. Germline V gene sequence: CDR1 DFQATT, CDR2 SNEGSKA (reference sequence).

This clonotype has just a few counts. The gene calls are TRBV5-1 and TRBJ1-5, with D possibly TRBD1 on 5 matching bases. The ends were cut back, 4 bases at V and 5 bases at J, with 16 bases in the middle. This CDR3 has 15 residues. Germline V gene data show CDR1 as SGHRS and CDR2 as YFSETQ. CDR3 in DNA: TGCGCCAGCAGCACCGGGACGGCAGACGATCAGCCCCAGCATTTT. Protein: CASSTGTADDQPQHF. Filled out from reference TRBV5-1 and TRBJ1-5, the complete variable domain reads KAGVTQTPRYLIKTRGQQVTLSCSPISGHRSVSWYQQTPGQGLQFLFEYFSETQRNKGNFPGRFSGRQFSNSRSEMNVSTLELGDSALYLCASSTGTADDQPQHFGDGTRLSIL.

This clonotype occurred a few times. This chain joins TRBV7-2 and TRBJ1-2; D remains ambiguous. Per germline, CDR1 SGHTA and CDR2 FQGNSA. CDR3 length equals 14 residues. Deletions cut 5 bases from V and 2 bases from J, with 12 bases between. The CDR3 DNA is TGTGCCAGCAGCCCAACAGACTTAAACTATGGCTACACCTTC. Its protein is CASSPTDLNYGYTF. Drawing the rest from reference TRBV7-2 and TRBJ1-2, the complete variable domain is GAGVSQSPSNKVTEKGKDVELRCDPISGHTALYWYRQSLGQGLEFLIYFQGNSAPDKSGLPSDRFSAERTGGSVSTLTIQRTQQEDSAVYLCASSPTDLNYGYTFGSGTRLTVV.

The rearrangement links TRBV27 to TRBJ2-3; D gene uncertain. The CDR3 is 13 residues long. Looked up from germline, CDR1 is MNHEY and CDR2 is SMNVEV (reference sequence). Trimming shortened V by 3 bases and J by 5 bases, and 9 bases separated the two germline ends. CDR3 in DNA: TGTGCCAGCAGTTTGTGGGTAGGAGATACGCAGTATTTT. Protein product: CASSLWVGDTQYF.

This clonotype appeared a few times. CDR3: CASSAGTSGEETQYF. DNA of the CDR3: TGCGCCAGCAGCGCCGGGACTAGCGGGGAAGAGACCCAGTACTTC. The chain combines TRBV5-1 with TRBJ2-5; 13 bases are a match to TRBD2. The CDR3 has 15 residues. Trimming cost V 4 bases and J 3 bases; bases outside gene matches: 3. Germline CDR1 SGHRS, CDR2 YFSETQ. Filled out from reference TRBV5-1 and TRBJ2-5, the complete variable domain reads KAGVTQTPRYLIKTRGQQVTLSCSPISGHRSVSWYQQTPGQGLQFLFEYFSETQRNKGNFPGRFSGRQFSNSRSEMNVSTLELGDSALYLCASSAGTSGEETQYFGPGTRLLVL.

V is TRBV11-3 and J is TRBJ2-3; 10 bases are a match to TRBD1. CDR1 and CDR2 (germline): SGHNT, YENEEA. The J segment lost 6 bases and the V segment lost 5 bases, leaving 8 bases of the junction unmatched. The length of the CDR3 is 15 residues. The CDR3: CASSDRDRGPDTQYF. CDR3 in DNA: TGTGCCAGCAGCGACCGGGACAGGGGCCCCGATACGCAGTATTTT.

The J gene is TRBJ2-1, the V gene TRBV12-3 or TRBV12-4; D gene uncertain. V lost 7 bases and J 4 bases, leaving 14 bases between the germline ends. This CDR3 has 14 residues. The CDR3 region has the DNA TGTGCCAGCACATTCTCGGGCGCATACAATGAGCAGTTCTTC. Translating gives CASTFSGAYNEQFF.

This clonotype turned up a few times. This rearrangement joins TRBV12-5 to TRBJ1-5; 8 bases are a match to TRBD1. The CDR3 length is 14 residues. V was pared by 5 bases and J by 5 bases, with 5 bases of the junction left unmatched. CDR1 LGHNT and CDR2 FRNRAP come from the germline V gene. CDR3 region: CASGPQGAYQPQHF. The CDR3 coding sequence is TGTGCTAGTGGTCCGCAGGGGGCTTATCAGCCCCAGCATTTT.

Worth noting for this clonotype: One end of the junction is discordant with germline, which a read error may explain. This chain joins TRBV7-2 and TRBJ1-1; D uncertain. The CDR3 runs 12 residues. Germline V gene data show CDR1 as SGHTA and CDR2 as FQGNSA. CDR3 sequence: CASSLGGYETFF. CDR3 DNA: TGTGCCAGCAGCTTAGGGGGATATGAAACTTTCTTT.

The chain links TRBV2 to TRBJ1-5; maybe TRBD1 (5 bases). The V gene's germline CDR1 is SNHLY and CDR2 FYNNEI. This CDR3 has 13 residues. V lost 6 bases, J lost 6 bases, and 12 bases lay in between. CDR3 sequence reads: CASRVGGFQPQHF. In nucleotides, the CDR3 is TGTGCCAGCAGGGTTGGGGGATTTCAGCCCCAGCATTTT.

The chain has TRBV7-2 and TRBJ2-7; 9 bases fit TRBD1. Germline-derived CDR1 and CDR2 are SGHTA and FQGNSA. The V and J ends lost 5 bases and 9 bases, in that order; junction bases with no gene match: 8. The CDR3 consists of 13 residues. The CDR3: CASSQQGALVQYV. DNA for the CDR3: TGTGCCAGCAGCCAACAGGGGGCGTTAGTGCAGTACGTC.

V usage is TRBV4-1 and J usage is TRBJ1-2; possibly TRBD1 for D (6 bases). This CDR3 region has 14 residues. The germline V and J ends were trimmed by 3 bases and 5 bases, with 13 bases remaining between them. Germline values: CDR1 MGHRA, CDR2 YSYEKL. CDR3 DNA sequence: TGCGCCAGCAGCCAGAGACAGGTCACATATGGCTACACCTTC. Amino acids: CASSQRQVTYGYTF.

The table lists this clonotype with many counts. The chain couples TRBV19 to TRBJ2-2; D may correspond to TRBD1 or TRBD2 (5 bases each). The germline V gene has CDR1 LNHDA and CDR2 SQIVND (reference sequence). Trimming took off 6 bases at V and 1 base at J, with 12 bases between the two ends. This CDR3 contains 15 residues. This chain's CDR3 is CASSTGTGNTGELFF. The CDR3 DNA reads TGTGCCAGTAGCACCGGGACGGGGAACACCGGGGAGCTGTTTTTT.

CDR3 amino acids: CATSDFELAVNEQFF. CDR3 nucleotides: TGTGCCACCAGTGATTTTGAACTAGCGGTAAATGAGCAGTTCTTC. The V gene is TRBV24-1, the J gene TRBJ2-1, with TRBD2 matching 8 bases. The V gene end was trimmed by 1 base and the J gene end by 7 bases; junction bases not matched to a gene: 5. Per the germline V gene, CDR1 is KGHDR and CDR2 is SFDVKD. The CDR3 is 15 residues long.

The gene calls are TRBV20-1 and TRBJ2-7; tentative D call: TRBD2 (5 bases). The V gene's germline CDR1 is DFQATT and CDR2 SNEGSKA (reference sequence). The CDR3 loop spans 10 amino acids. Trimming removed 6 bases at V and 5 bases at J, with 8 bases between. The CDR3: CSASGHEQYV. Written as DNA, the CDR3 is TGCAGTGCCAGCGGTCACGAGCAGTACGTC.

CDR3 residues: CASSQDLRTGGEKLFF. The CDR3 coding sequence is TGCGCCAGCAGCCAAGATCTCAGGACAGGAGGCGAAAAACTGTTTTTT. The V gene is TRBV4-1, the J gene TRBJ1-4, with TRBD1 identical over 7 bases. The CDR3 loop spans 16 amino acids. In germline, CDR1 is MGHRA, CDR2 YSYEKL. V was pared by 0 bases and J by 8 bases, with 9 bases of the junction left unmatched.

The CDR3 DNA follows: TGCAGCGTTGGACGGACAGCGAGTAACTATGGCTACACCTTC. Translating gives CSVGRTASNYGYTF. The chain recombines TRBV29-1 with TRBJ1-2, with D possibly matching TRBD1 (6 bases). Germline V gene data show CDR1 as SQVTM and CDR2 as ANQGSEA. The CDR3 has 14 residues. V lost 4 bases and J lost 1, with 13 bases in between.